These 14 T cell receptor beta chains share one sample of origin, sequenced in a study of T cell responses to AZD1222 COVID-19 vaccine (dated by TCRdb to about 2021). The sample's time point, from its label and the paper: baseline before first vaccination. Library construction relied on the immunoSEQ multiplex PCR assay. This immuneACCESS table, as held by TCRdb, lists in-frame sequences with V and J called but not all clones. Of the missing ones, under half trace to an unresolved V gene in checked studies; the others have no known cause. In this sample the table shows about 130,000 clones, around 84% of which occur a single time. The ten most abundant clones make up over 4% of the sample. This specimen consisted of peripheral blood, obtained on day 0 of AZD1222 vaccination. Receptors were obtained from an adult in good health.

V is TRBV25-1 and J is TRBJ1-2, with a weak D call TRBD1 (5 bases). The CDR3 spans 13 residues. V was shortened by 2 bases and J by 6 bases, with 10 bases between the two germline ends. The germline V gene encodes CDR1 MGHDK and CDR2 SYGVNS. In nucleotides, the CDR3 is TGTGCCAGCAGTGAAGCAGGGCTCGATGGCTACACCTTC. Protein sequence: CASSEAGLDGYTF.

For the CDR3, the DNA is TGTGCCAGCAGCAAAGGAGGAGGCAGCCTCCGCCAAGAGACCCAGTACTTC. Its translation is CASSKGGGSLRQETQYF. This sequence joins TRBV9 and TRBJ2-5; perhaps TRBD2 as D (5 bases). This CDR3 has 17 residues. CDR1 and CDR2 from the germline V gene are SGDLS and YYNGEE. The V end lost 4 bases, the J end lost 1 base, and 20 bases lay between the germline ends.

The chain carries TRBV7-2 and TRBJ1-2; D unclear. V dropped 3 bases and J dropped 7 bases, with 9 bases sitting between them. This CDR3 has 12 amino acids. Germline V gives CDR1 SGHTA, CDR2 FQGNSA. The CDR3 DNA sequence: TGTGCCAGCAGCTTCTACACGAGTGGCTACACCTTC. The encoded protein is CASSFYTSGYTF.

V gene TRBV3-1 (or the pseudogene TRBV3-2) combines with J gene TRBJ2-2; D might be TRBD1 or TRBD2, each matching 7 bases. The germline V and J ends were trimmed by 2 bases and 2 bases, with 15 bases remaining between them. The CDR3 is 17 amino acids. The germline CDR1 and CDR2 sequences are LGHDT and YNNKEL (reference sequence). CDR3 DNA sequence: TGTGCCAGCAGCCAACGGTCAGGGGGGGCCAACACCGGGGAGCTGTTTTTT. It specifies CASSQRSGGANTGELFF.

This clone was seen more than once but under ten times. Here the CDR3 reads CASSLLQGFSRELFF. The CDR3 DNA reads TGTGCCAGCAGTCTTTTACAGGGTTTTTCCCGGGAGCTGTTTTTT. The gene calls are TRBV28 and TRBJ2-2; the D gene is possibly TRBD1 (6 bases). Looked up from germline, CDR1 is MDHEN and CDR2 is SYDVKM. Deletions cut 5 bases from V and 9 bases from J, with 19 bases between. CDR3 length: 15 amino acids.

This chain connects TRBV3-1 (or the pseudogene TRBV3-2) to TRBJ1-5, with TRBD1 matching over 7 bases. Germline V gene lookup returns CDR1 LGHDT and CDR2 YNNKEL (reference sequence). The CDR3 is 18 residues long. Trimming at V came to 3 bases and at J to 0 bases, leaving 11 bases not matched to a gene. CDR3 nucleotides: TGTGCCAGCAGCCACGGACAGGAAGGAACCTATAGCAATCAGCCCCAGCATTTT. Its translation: CASSHGQEGTYSNQPQHF.

The chain recombines TRBV30 with TRBJ1-1, with D tentatively TRBD1 (5 bases). CDR1 and CDR2 (germline): GTSNPN, SVGIG (reference sequence). The V end was cut by 5 bases, the J end by 1 base, with 8 bases between. The CDR3 is 12 residues long. CDR3 DNA sequence: TGTGCCTGGGGCGGACAGAACACTGAAGCTTTCTTT. It yields the protein CAWGGQNTEAFF.

The chain couples TRBV11-3 to TRBJ2-1; 13 bases are a match to TRBD2. The trim removed 0 bases at V and 1 base at J, leaving 6 bases unmatched. CDR3 size: 19 residues. Germline CDR1 reads SGHNT; CDR2 reads YENEEA. CDR3 coding DNA: TGTGCCAGCAGCTTAGAACTAGCGGGGGGGCCGGGGTCCTACAATGAGCAGTTCTTC. Protein product: CASSLELAGGPGSYNEQFF.

The rearrangement links TRBV19 to TRBJ1-4; 8 nucleotides match TRBD1. Trimming took 2 bases from V and 5 from J; bases not matched to a gene: 7. The CDR3 sequence is 16 residues long. The germline gives CDR1 LNHDA, CDR2 SQIVND (reference sequence). CDR3 DNA sequence: TGTGCCAGTAGTATAACGGGGACAGGAGGGAATGAAAAACTGTTTTTT. As protein: CASSITGTGGNEKLFF.

The V gene is TRBV15, the J gene TRBJ1-2; D is uncertain. The V end lost 0 bases, the J end lost 10 bases, and 12 bases lay between the germline ends. The length of the CDR3 is 13 residues. The germline V gene has CDR1 LNHNV and CDR2 YYDKDF (reference sequence). The CDR3 sequence: CATSRDDNEDYTF. The CDR3 DNA follows: TGTGCCACCAGCAGAGATGATAACGAGGACTACACCTTC.

The chain has TRBV5-1 and TRBJ1-4; D remains unclear. Trimming pared 0 bases from V and 5 bases from J, leaving 2 bases between. Germline V gives CDR1 SGHRS, CDR2 YFSETQ. This CDR3 is built from 12 residues. CDR3 coding DNA: TGCGCCAGCAGCTTGGAAAATGAAAAACTGTTTTTT. Its translation is CASSLENEKLFF.

The chain is built from TRBV28 and TRBJ2-7; D is possibly TRBD1 (7 bases). Germline CDR1 MDHEN, CDR2 SYDVKM. V was pared by 4 bases and J by 0 bases, with 13 bases between. This CDR3 has 15 amino acids. Written as DNA, the CDR3 is TGTGCCAGCAGTTATATTCAGGGGGGCTCCTACGAGCAGTACTTC. Its translation: CASSYIQGGSYEQYF. Full variable domain (remainder filled in from reference TRBV28 and TRBJ2-7): DVKVTQSSRYLVKRTGEKVFLECVQDMDHENMFWYRQDPGLGLRLIYFSYDVKMKEKGDIPEGYSVSREKKERFSLILESASTNQTSMYLCASSYIQGGSYEQYFGPGTRLTVT.

The chain is built from TRBV4-1 and TRBJ1-1; no firm D call. Germline CDR1 and CDR2: MGHRA and YSYEKL. Deletions cut 0 bases from V and 3 bases from J, with 14 bases between. CDR3 length: 16 residues. The CDR3 region has the DNA TGCGCCAGCAGCCAAGACCGTCGGGCAGAATACACTGAAGCTTTCTTT. As protein: CASSQDRRAEYTEAFF.

The chain carries TRBV4-1 and TRBJ1-2; perhaps TRBD1 as D (5 bases). The V gene lost 0 bases and the J gene lost 4 bases, with 15 bases spanning the gap. This CDR3 has 16 residues. The germline V gene encodes CDR1 MGHRA and CDR2 YSYEKL. Written as DNA, the CDR3 is TGCGCCAGCAGCCAAGATGGAGGGACGGCTATCTATGGCTACACCTTC. It encodes CASSQDGGTAIYGYTF.